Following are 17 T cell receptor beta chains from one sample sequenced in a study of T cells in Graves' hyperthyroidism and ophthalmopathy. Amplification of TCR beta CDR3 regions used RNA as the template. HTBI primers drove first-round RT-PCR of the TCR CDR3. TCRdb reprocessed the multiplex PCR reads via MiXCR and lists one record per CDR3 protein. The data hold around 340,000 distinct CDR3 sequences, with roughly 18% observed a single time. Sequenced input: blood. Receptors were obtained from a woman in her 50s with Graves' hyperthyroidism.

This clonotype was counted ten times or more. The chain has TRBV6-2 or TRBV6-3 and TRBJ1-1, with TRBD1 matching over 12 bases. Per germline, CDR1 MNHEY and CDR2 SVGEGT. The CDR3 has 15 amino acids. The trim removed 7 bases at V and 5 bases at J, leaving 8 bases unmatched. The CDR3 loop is CASTTPGQGATEAFF. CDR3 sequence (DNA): TGTGCCAGCACGACCCCGGGACAGGGGGCAACTGAAGCTTTCTTT.

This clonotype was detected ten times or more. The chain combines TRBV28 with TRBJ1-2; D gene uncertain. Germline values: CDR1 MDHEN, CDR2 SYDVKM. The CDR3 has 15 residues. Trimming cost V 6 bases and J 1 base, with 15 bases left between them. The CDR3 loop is CASSMDGMGNYGYTF. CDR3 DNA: TGTGCCAGCAGCATGGACGGTATGGGTAACTATGGCTACACCTTC.

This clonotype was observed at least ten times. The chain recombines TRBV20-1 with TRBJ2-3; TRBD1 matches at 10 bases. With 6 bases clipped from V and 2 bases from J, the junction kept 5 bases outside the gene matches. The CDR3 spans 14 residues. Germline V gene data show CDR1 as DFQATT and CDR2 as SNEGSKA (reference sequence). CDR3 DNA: TGCAGTGCCCCGGGACAGGGGAACACAGATACGCAGTATTTT. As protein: CSAPGQGNTDTQYF.

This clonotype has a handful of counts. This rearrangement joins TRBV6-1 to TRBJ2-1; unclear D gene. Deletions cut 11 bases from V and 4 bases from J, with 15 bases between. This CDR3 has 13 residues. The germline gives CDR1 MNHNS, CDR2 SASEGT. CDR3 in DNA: TGTGCCGGGTCGACTCCTAGTTACAATGAGCAGTTCTTC. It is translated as CAGSTPSYNEQFF.

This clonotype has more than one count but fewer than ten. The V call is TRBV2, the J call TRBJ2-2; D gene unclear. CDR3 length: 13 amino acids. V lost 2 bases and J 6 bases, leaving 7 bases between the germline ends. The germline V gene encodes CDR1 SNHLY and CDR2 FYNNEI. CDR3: CASSEYPPGELFF. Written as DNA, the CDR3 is TGTGCCAGCAGTGAATATCCTCCCGGGGAGCTGTTTTTT.

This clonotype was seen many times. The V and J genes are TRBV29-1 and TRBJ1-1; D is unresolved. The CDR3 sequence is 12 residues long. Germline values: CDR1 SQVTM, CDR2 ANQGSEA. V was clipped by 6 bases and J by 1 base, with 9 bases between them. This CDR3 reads CSVVDQNTEAFF. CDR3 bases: TGCAGCGTAGTAGACCAGAACACTGAAGCTTTCTTT. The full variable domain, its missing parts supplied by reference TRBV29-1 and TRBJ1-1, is SAVISQKPSRDICQRGTSLTIQCQVDSQVTMMFWYRQQPGQSLTLIATANQGSEATYESGFVIDKFPISRPNLTFSTLTVSNMSPEDSSIYLCSVVDQNTEAFFGQGTRLTVV.

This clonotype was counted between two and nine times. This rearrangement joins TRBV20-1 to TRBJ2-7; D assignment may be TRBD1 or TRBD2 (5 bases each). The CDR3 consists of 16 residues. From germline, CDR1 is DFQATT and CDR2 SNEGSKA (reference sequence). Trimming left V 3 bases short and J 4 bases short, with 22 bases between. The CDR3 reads CSARDPSGGAPYEQYF. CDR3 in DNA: TGCAGTGCTAGGGACCCCAGCGGTGGGGCTCCTTACGAGCAGTACTTC.

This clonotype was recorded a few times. Here the CDR3 DNA reads TGTGCCAGCAGTTTCAACAGGGACTACGAGCAGTACGTC. This encodes CASSFNRDYEQYV. The chain has TRBV6-2 or TRBV6-3 and TRBJ2-7, with D tentatively TRBD1 (6 bases). This CDR3 spans 13 amino acids. Trimming took off 4 bases at V and 3 bases at J, with 10 bases between the two ends. The germline V gene has CDR1 MNHEY and CDR2 SVGEGT.

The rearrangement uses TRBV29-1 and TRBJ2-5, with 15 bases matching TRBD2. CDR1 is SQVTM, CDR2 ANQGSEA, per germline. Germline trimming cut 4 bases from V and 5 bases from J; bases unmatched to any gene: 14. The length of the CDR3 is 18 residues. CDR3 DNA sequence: TGCAGCGTTGGGAGGACTAGCGGGAGGGCGGGTCGAGCGGAGACCCAGTACTTC. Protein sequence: CSVGRTSGRAGRAETQYF.

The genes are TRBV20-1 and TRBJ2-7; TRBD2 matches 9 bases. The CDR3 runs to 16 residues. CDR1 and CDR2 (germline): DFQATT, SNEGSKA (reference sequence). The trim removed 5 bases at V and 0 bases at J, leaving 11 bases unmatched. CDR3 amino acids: CSADGRLAVDSYEQYF. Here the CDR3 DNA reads TGCAGTGCTGACGGGAGACTAGCGGTAGACTCCTACGAGCAGTACTTC.

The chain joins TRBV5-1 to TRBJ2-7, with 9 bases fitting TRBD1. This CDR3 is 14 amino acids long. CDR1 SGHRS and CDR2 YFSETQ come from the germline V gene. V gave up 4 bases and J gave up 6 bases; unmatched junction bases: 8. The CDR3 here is CASSLQGAPPEQYF. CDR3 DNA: TGCGCCAGCAGCCTACAGGGGGCTCCCCCCGAGCAGTACTTC. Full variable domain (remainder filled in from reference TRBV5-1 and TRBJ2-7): KAGVTQTPRYLIKTRGQQVTLSCSPISGHRSVSWYQQTPGQGLQFLFEYFSETQRNKGNFPGRFSGRQFSNSRSEMNVSTLELGDSALYLCASSLQGAPPEQYFGPGTRLTVT.

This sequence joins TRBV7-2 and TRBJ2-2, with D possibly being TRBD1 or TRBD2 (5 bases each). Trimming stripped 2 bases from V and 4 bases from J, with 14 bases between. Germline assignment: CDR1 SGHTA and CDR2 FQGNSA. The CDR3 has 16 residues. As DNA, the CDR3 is TGTGCCAGCAGCTTACCCCTTTGGGGGAGCACCGGGGAGCTGTTTTTT. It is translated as CASSLPLWGSTGELFF. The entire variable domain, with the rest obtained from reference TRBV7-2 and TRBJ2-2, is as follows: GAGVSQSPSNKVTEKGKDVELRCDPISGHTALYWYRQSLGQGLEFLIYFQGNSAPDKSGLPSDRFSAERTGGSVSTLTIQRTQQEDSAVYLCASSLPLWGSTGELFFGEGSRLTVL.

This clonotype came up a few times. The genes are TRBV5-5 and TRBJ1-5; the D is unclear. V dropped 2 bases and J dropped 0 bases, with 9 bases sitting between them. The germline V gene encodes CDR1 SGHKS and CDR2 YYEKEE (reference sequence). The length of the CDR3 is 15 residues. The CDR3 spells CASSFRGNSNQPQHF. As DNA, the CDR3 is TGTGCCAGCAGCTTTCGAGGGAATAGCAATCAGCCCCAGCATTTT.

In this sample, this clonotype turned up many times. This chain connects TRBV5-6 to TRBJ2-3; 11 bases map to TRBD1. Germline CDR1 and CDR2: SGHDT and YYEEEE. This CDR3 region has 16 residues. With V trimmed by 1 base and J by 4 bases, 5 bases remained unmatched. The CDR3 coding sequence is TGTGCCAGCAGCTTGTTTGGACAGGGGGCTGCAGATACGCAGTATTTT. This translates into CASSLFGQGAADTQYF.

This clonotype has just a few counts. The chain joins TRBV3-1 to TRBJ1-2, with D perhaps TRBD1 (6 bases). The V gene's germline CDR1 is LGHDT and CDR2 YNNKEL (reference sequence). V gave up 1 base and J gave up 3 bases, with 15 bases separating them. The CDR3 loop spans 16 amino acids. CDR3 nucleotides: TGTGCCAGCAGCCAAGTCGAGACAGGAGCCCACTATGGCTACACCTTC. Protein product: CASSQVETGAHYGYTF.

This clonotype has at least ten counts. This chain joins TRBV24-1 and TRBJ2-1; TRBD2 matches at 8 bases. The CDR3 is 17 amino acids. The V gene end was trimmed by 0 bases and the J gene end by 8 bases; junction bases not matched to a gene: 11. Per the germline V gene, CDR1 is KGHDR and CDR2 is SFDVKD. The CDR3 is CATSDLPGLAMEYEQFF. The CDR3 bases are TGTGCCACCAGTGATTTGCCCGGACTAGCAATGGAATATGAGCAGTTCTTC.

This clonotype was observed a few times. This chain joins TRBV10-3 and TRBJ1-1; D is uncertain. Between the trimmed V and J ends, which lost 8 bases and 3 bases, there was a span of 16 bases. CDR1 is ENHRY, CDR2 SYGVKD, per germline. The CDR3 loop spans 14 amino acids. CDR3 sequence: CAIGSGPRDTEAFF. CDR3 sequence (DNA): TGTGCCATCGGTTCAGGCCCCAGAGACACTGAAGCTTTCTTT.